What follows describes a single T cell receptor (beta chain). This entry is derived from a study of T cell changes during pregnancy in multiple sclerosis. V dropped 2 bases and J dropped 11; count of bases not matched to a gene: 7. Germline values: CDR1 SNHLY, CDR2 FYNNEI. The CDR3 has 13 amino acids. Only in-frame clones appear in the TCRdb table, and some are missing; sequencing was by immunoSEQ multiplex PCR. This repertoire shows over 60,000 clones, over 95% found once; its top ten account for over 2%. The source was CD8+ T cells from peripheral blood mononuclear cells, collected after pregnancy. The source is a female donor with multiple sclerosis, enrolled in a pregnancy study. The V gene is TRBV2, the J gene TRBJ2-7; TRBD1 aligns across 9 bases. This chain's CDR3 is CASSEYRGHWEYF. The CDR3 DNA sequence: TGTGCCAGCAGTGAATACAGGGGGCACTGGGAGTACTTC.